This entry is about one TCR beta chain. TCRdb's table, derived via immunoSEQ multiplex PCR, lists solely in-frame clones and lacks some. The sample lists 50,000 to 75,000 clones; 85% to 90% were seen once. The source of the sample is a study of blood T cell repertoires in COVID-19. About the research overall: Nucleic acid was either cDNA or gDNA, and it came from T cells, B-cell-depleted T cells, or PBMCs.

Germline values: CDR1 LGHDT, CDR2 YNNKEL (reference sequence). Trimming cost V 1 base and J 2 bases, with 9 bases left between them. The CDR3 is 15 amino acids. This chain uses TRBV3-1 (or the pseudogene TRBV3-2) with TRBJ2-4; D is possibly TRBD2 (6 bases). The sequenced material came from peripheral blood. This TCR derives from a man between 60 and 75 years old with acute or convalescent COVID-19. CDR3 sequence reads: CASSQAGGTKNIQYF. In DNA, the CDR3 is TGTGCCAGCAGCCAAGCTGGGGGGACCAAAAACATTCAGTACTTC.